A single sample gave rise to the 10 T cell receptor beta chains below, sequenced in a study of OX40 agonist ivuxolimab in advanced cancers. Repertoires were generated with immunoSEQ multiplex PCR, while TCRdb's copy carries only in-frame clones and drops some. Of some 44,000 clones detected, around 85% appear once; the ten largest clones hold under 40%. The specimen was CD4+ or CD8+ T cells sorted from blood, collected in a trial of the OX40 agonist ivuxolimab. Receptors originate from an adult with an advanced solid tumor such as melanoma, head and neck, liver or kidney cancer.

The V and J genes are TRBV2 and TRBJ2-3; 9 positions agree with TRBD1. Germline CDR1 is SNHLY and CDR2 is FYNNEI. The trim removed 1 base at V and 1 base at J, leaving 12 bases unmatched. The CDR3 consists of 19 residues. CDR3 protein: CASSEEAARQGEGTDTQYF. The CDR3 DNA reads TGTGCCAGCAGTGAAGAGGCGGCCCGACAGGGGGAGGGCACAGATACGCAGTATTTT.

This chain uses TRBV7-2 with TRBJ2-5, with D uncertain. Between the trimmed V and J ends, which lost 6 bases and 5 bases, there was a span of 16 bases. The CDR3 loop spans 14 amino acids. Per germline, CDR1 SGHTA and CDR2 FQGNSA. Here the CDR3 DNA reads TGTGCCAGCAGTGGGCCGCCTCTAGGCGAGACCCAGTACTTC. This translates into CASSGPPLGETQYF.

The chain is built from TRBV30 and TRBJ1-4, with D maybe TRBD1 (5 bases). The V end was cut by 4 bases, the J end by 0 bases, with 15 bases between. The CDR3 has 16 amino acids. Germline V gives CDR1 GTSNPN, CDR2 SVGIG (reference sequence). CDR3 DNA: TGTGCCTGGACTGGGGGAGAGACCTCAACTAATGAAAAACTGTTTTTT. It is translated as CAWTGGETSTNEKLFF.

This clone has only one observation. The chain employs TRBV30 and TRBJ2-3; 9 nucleotides align to TRBD2. This CDR3 contains 16 residues. Trimming cost V 5 bases and J 6 bases; bases outside gene matches: 15. CDR1 and CDR2 from the germline V gene are GTSNPN and SVGIG (reference sequence). This CDR3 reads CAWAPGSGRYQDTQYF. The CDR3 DNA sequence: TGTGCCTGGGCCCCCGGGAGCGGGAGGTACCAGGATACGCAGTATTTT.

This clone was counted once. V gene TRBV6-6 combines with J gene TRBJ2-7; TRBD2 agrees at 9 bases. CDR3 length: 15 amino acids. J was trimmed by 4 bases and V by 0 bases; bases with no gene match: 4. Germline loops: CDR1 MNHNY, CDR2 SVGAGI (reference sequence). For the CDR3, the DNA is TGTGCCAGCAGTTACTCGAGCGGGAGGCCTTACGAGCAGTACTTC. It encodes CASSYSSGRPYEQYF.

As DNA, the CDR3 is TGTGCCAGCAGTTTAAGCAGGGGGCTTCTGAACATTCAGTACTTC. Amino acids: CASSLSRGLLNIQYF. The chain carries TRBV2 and TRBJ2-4, with TRBD1 identical over 8 bases. Germline V gives CDR1 SNHLY, CDR2 FYNNEI. Trimming took 5 bases from V and 7 from J; bases not matched to a gene: 10. CDR3 size: 15 residues.

This clone is a singleton in its sample. V is TRBV7-2 and J is TRBJ2-7; unclear D gene. The V end was cut by 1 base, the J end by 3 bases, with 7 bases between. The CDR3 has 13 residues. CDR1 SGHTA and CDR2 FQGNSA come from the germline V gene. CDR3: CASSLDGFYEQYF. For the CDR3, the DNA is TGTGCCAGCAGCTTAGACGGCTTCTACGAGCAGTACTTC.

The J gene is TRBJ1-1, the V gene TRBV30; 7 bases map to TRBD1. CDR1 and CDR2 from the germline V gene are GTSNPN and SVGIG (reference sequence). CDR3 length: 15 amino acids. The V segment lost 5 bases and the J segment 1 base; nucleotides outside the gene matches: 10. The DNA for the CDR3 is TGTGCCTGGGTCCCCTTGGACAGGCAGAACACTGAAGCTTTCTTT. Translation gives CAWVPLDRQNTEAFF.

This chain uses TRBV12-2 with TRBJ1-5; whether TRBD1, the table's D call, matches the DNA was not checked. TRBV12-2 represents a pseudogene. The CDR3 runs 13 residues. CDR3 in DNA: TGTGCAAGTCGCTCCGGGCAGGGACAGCCCCAGCATTTT. Translated: CASRSGQGQPQHF.

The chain recombines TRBV10-1 with TRBJ2-7, with 9 bases identical to TRBD2. The CDR3 extends over 15 amino acids. Germline CDR1 and CDR2: WNHNN and SYGVQD (reference sequence). With 7 bases clipped from V and 3 bases from J, the junction kept 10 bases outside the gene matches. CDR3 in DNA: TGCGCCAGCAACGATAGCGGGGGCCCCCTCTACGAGCAGTACTTC. The encoded protein is CASNDSGGPLYEQYF.